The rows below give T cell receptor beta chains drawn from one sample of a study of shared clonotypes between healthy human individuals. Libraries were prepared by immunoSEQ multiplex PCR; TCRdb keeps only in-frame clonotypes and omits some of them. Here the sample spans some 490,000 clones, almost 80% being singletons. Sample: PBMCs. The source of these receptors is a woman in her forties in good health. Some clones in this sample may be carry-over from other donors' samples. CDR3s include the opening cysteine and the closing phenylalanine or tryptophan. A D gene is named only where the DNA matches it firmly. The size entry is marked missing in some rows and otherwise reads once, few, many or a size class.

CDR3nt: TGTGCCAGCAGTTCCCCCGGGACGGACACCGGGGAGCTGTTTTTT
CDR3aa: CASSSPGTDTGELFF
d_gene: .
j_gene: TRBJ2-2
v_gene: TRBV28
abundance: once

CDR3nt: TGTGCCAGTCCTGTAGGGGGGGCGCGGATCAACACCGGGGAGCTGTTTTTT
CDR3aa: CASPVGGARINTGELFF
d_gene: .
j_gene: TRBJ2-2
v_gene: TRBV28
abundance: once

CDR3nt: TGCAGCGTTGGGGGTCTAGCGGGAGGATACGCAGGTTCAGATACGCAGTATTTT
CDR3aa: CSVGGLAGGYAGSDTQYF
d_gene: TRBD2
j_gene: TRBJ2-3
v_gene: TRBV29-1
abundance: .

CDR3nt: TGCGCCAGCAGCCAAGATCTTGGGGTGAACACTGAAGCTTTCTTT
CDR3aa: CASSQDLGVNTEAFF
d_gene: .
j_gene: TRBJ1-1
v_gene: TRBV4-3
abundance: .

CDR3nt: TGTGCCAGCAGTTCGCGGGAGACGGTTTTCAATGAGCAGTTCTTC
CDR3aa: CASSSRETVFNEQFF
d_gene: TRBD2
j_gene: TRBJ2-1
v_gene: TRBV28
abundance: few

CDR3nt: TGTGCCAGCAGCGTAGGGCAGGACTATGGCTACACCTTC
CDR3aa: CASSVGQDYGYTF
d_gene: .
j_gene: TRBJ1-2
v_gene: TRBV9
abundance: few

CDR3nt: TGTGCCAGCAGACGCTTTCGGGAGGGTACAGATACGCAGTATTTT
CDR3aa: CASRRFREGTDTQYF
d_gene: TRBD2
j_gene: TRBJ2-3
v_gene: TRBV7-9
abundance: .

CDR3nt: TGTGCTAGTGGTTTCTCCCGACTAGCGGGAGGGAACACCGGGGAGCTGTTTTTT
CDR3aa: CASGFSRLAGGNTGELFF
d_gene: TRBD2
j_gene: TRBJ2-2
v_gene: TRBV12-5
abundance: .

CDR3nt: TGTGCCAGCAGGCTGCACCTGAACACTGAAGCTTTCTTT
CDR3aa: CASRLHLNTEAFF
d_gene: .
j_gene: TRBJ1-1
v_gene: TRBV7-8
abundance: .

CDR3nt: TGTGCCAGCAGCTTAGCGGGAGGGCCCGACGAGCAGTACTTC
CDR3aa: CASSLAGGPDEQYF
d_gene: TRBD2
j_gene: TRBJ2-7
v_gene: TRBV7-2
abundance: .

CDR3nt: TGCGCCAGCAGCGTACGGGAGGGTTTATCCGAGCAGTACTTC
CDR3aa: CASSVREGLSEQYF
d_gene: TRBD2
j_gene: TRBJ2-7
v_gene: TRBV5-1
abundance: .

CDR3nt: TGTGCCAGCAGCAAACGGTCTGGCAGAGCTAGCGATGAGCAGTTCTTC
CDR3aa: CASSKRSGRASDEQFF
d_gene: .
j_gene: TRBJ2-1
v_gene: TRBV21-1
abundance: .

CDR3nt: TGTGCCAGCATAGGGGTCCTTCGGGGTGGCTACACCTTC
CDR3aa: CASIGVLRGGYTF
d_gene: .
j_gene: TRBJ1-2
v_gene: TRBV2
abundance: .

CDR3nt: TGTGCCAGCAGCGAAGGACCGGGACAGGGATACGAGCAGTACTTC
CDR3aa: CASSEGPGQGYEQYF
d_gene: TRBD1
j_gene: TRBJ2-7
v_gene: TRBV2
abundance: .

CDR3nt: TGTGCCAGTAGTAGAGACAGCGTGTACCAGCCCCAGCATTTT
CDR3aa: CASSRDSVYQPQHF
d_gene: .
j_gene: TRBJ1-5
v_gene: TRBV19
abundance: once

CDR3nt: TGTGCCAGCTTGGGGACTAGCGATGTCCACGAGCAGTACTTC
CDR3aa: CASLGTSDVHEQYF
d_gene: TRBD2
j_gene: TRBJ2-7
v_gene: TRBV28
abundance: once

CDR3nt: TGTGCCAGCAGCCCCCTAGCTTTTGAGCAGTTCTTC
CDR3aa: CASSPLAFEQFF
d_gene: .
j_gene: TRBJ2-1
v_gene: TRBV7-8
abundance: .

CDR3nt: TGTGCCAGCAGCTACCAGGGTGTCTCTGGGGCCAACGTCCTGACTTTC
CDR3aa: CASSYQGVSGANVLTF
d_gene: .
j_gene: TRBJ2-6
v_gene: TRBV7-3
abundance: .

CDR3nt: TGCGCCAGCAGCCGCGGGACTAGCGCTTACAATGAGCAGTTCTTC
CDR3aa: CASSRGTSAYNEQFF
d_gene: TRBD2
j_gene: TRBJ2-1
v_gene: TRBV10-2
abundance: .

CDR3nt: TGTGCCAGCAGCCGGGACAGAAAAGGCTACGAGCAGTACTTC
CDR3aa: CASSRDRKGYEQYF
d_gene: TRBD1
j_gene: TRBJ2-7
v_gene: TRBV6-5
abundance: few

CDR3nt: TGTGCCAGCAGCTTAGTATTAGCGGTACCCACCGGGGAGCTGTTTTTT
CDR3aa: CASSLVLAVPTGELFF
d_gene: .
j_gene: TRBJ2-2
v_gene: TRBV7-6
abundance: once

CDR3nt: TGTGCTAGCAGTTACTCGAGCCTAGCGGCCTTCTACGAGCAGTACTTC
CDR3aa: CASSYSSLAAFYEQYF
d_gene: TRBD2
j_gene: TRBJ2-7
v_gene: TRBV6-5
abundance: .

CDR3nt: TGTGCCAGCAGTCCCACAGGGGTAGGGGCCAACGTCCTGACTTTC
CDR3aa: CASSPTGVGANVLTF
d_gene: TRBD1
j_gene: TRBJ2-6
v_gene: TRBV6-5
abundance: .

CDR3nt: TGTGCCAGCAGCCTCGGGACTACCTACAATGAGCAGTTCTTC
CDR3aa: CASSLGTTYNEQFF
d_gene: TRBD2
j_gene: TRBJ2-1
v_gene: TRBV11-2
abundance: .

CDR3nt: TGTGCCAGCAGTTTAAGGGCAGGCGGCTCTGGGGCCAACGTCCTGACTTTC
CDR3aa: CASSLRAGGSGANVLTF
d_gene: .
j_gene: TRBJ2-6
v_gene: TRBV28
abundance: few